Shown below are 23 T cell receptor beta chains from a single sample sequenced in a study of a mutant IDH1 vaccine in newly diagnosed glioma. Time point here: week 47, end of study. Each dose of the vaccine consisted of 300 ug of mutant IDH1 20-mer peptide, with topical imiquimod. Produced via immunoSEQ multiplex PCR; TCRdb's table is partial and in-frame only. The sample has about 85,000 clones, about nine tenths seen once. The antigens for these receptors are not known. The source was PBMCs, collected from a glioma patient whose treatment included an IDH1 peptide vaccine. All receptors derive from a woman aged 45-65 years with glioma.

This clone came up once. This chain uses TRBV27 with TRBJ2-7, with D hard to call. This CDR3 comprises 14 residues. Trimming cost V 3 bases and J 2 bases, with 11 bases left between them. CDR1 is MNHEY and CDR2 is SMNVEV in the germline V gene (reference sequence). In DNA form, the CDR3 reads TGTGCCAGCAGTTTTTCCCACGGACCCTACGAGCAGTACTTC. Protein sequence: CASSFSHGPYEQYF.

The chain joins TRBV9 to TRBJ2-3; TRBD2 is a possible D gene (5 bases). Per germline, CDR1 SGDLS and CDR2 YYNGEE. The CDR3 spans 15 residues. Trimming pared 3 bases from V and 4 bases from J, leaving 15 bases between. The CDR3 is CASSGNEGSSDTQYF. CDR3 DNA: TGTGCCAGCAGCGGGAATGAGGGCAGTTCAGATACGCAGTATTTT.

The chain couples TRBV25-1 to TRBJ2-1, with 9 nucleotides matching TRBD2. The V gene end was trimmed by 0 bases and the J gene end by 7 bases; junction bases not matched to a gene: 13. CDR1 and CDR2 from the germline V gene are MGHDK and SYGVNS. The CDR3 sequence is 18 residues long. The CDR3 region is CASSEYGRVSGRDNEQFF. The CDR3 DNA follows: TGTGCCAGCAGTGAATATGGGCGCGTTAGCGGGAGAGATAATGAGCAGTTCTTC.

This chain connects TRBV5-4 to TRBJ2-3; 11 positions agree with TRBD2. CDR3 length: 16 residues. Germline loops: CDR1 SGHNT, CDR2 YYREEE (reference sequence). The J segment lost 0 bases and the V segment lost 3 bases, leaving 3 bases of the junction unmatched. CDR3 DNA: TGTGCCAGCAGCTCTGGGACTAGCGGAAGCACAGATACGCAGTATTTT. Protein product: CASSSGTSGSTDTQYF.

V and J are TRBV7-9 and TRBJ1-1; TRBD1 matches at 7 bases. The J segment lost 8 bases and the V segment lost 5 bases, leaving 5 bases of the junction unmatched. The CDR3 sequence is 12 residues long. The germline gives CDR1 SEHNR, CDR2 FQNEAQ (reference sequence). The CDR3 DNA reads TGTGCCAGCAGCCGAATGGACAGGGAAGCTTTCTTT. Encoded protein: CASSRMDREAFF. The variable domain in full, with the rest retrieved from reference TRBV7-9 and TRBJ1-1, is DTGVSQNPRHKITKRGQNVTFRCDPISEHNRLYWYRQTLGQGPEFLTYFQNEAQLEKSRLLSDRFSAERPKGSFSTLEIQRTEQGDSAMYLCASSRMDREAFFGQGTRLTVV.

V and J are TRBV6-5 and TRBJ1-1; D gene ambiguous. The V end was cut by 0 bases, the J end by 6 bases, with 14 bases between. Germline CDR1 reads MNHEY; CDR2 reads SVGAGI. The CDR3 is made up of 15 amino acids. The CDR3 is CASSYSRFGQAEAFF. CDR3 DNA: TGTGCCAGCAGTTACTCGCGGTTCGGGCAGGCTGAAGCTTTCTTT.

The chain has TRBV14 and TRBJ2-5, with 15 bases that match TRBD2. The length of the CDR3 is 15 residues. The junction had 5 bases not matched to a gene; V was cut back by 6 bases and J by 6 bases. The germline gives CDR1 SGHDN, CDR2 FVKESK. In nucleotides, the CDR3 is TGTGCCAGCAGATCCGGGACTAGCGGGAGGCAGACCCAGTACTTC. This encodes CASRSGTSGRQTQYF.

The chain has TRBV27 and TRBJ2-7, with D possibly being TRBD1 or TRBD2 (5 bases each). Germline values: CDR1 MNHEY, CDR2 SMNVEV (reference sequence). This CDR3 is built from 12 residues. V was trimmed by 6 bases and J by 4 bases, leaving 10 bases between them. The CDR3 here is CASRGVAYEQYF. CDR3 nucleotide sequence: TGTGCCAGCAGGGGGGTCGCTTACGAGCAGTACTTC.

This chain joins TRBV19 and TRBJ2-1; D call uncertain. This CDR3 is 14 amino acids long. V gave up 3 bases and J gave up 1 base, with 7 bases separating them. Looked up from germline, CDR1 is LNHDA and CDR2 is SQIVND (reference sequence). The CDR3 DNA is TGTGCCAGTAGTATGGTGGGTTCCTACAATGAGCAGTTCTTC. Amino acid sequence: CASSMVGSYNEQFF.

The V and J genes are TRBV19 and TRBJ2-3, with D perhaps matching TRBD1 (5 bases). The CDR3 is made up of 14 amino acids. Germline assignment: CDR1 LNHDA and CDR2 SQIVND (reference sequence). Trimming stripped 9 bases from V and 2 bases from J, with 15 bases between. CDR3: CASKMDTSTDTQYF. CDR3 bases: TGTGCCAGCAAGATGGACACGTCCACAGATACGCAGTATTTT.

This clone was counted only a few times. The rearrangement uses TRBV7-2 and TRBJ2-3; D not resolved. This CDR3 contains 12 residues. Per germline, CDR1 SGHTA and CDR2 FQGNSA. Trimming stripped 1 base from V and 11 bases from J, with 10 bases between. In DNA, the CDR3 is TGTGCCAGCAGCTTAGGTCGGCACAGGCAGTATTTT. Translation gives CASSLGRHRQYF.

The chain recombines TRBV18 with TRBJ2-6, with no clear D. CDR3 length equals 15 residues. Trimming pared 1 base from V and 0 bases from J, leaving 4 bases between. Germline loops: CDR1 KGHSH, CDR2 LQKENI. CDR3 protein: CASSPQSSGANVLTF. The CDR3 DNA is TGTGCCAGCTCACCACAGAGCTCTGGGGCCAACGTCCTGACTTTC.

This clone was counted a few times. The chain's CDR3 is CASSEVNSYGYTF. In DNA, the CDR3 is TGTGCCAGCAGTGAAGTTAACAGCTATGGCTACACCTTC. V gene TRBV6-1 combines with J gene TRBJ1-2, with no clear D. Trimming removed 1 base from V and 4 bases from J, with 7 bases in between. CDR1 MNHNS and CDR2 SASEGT come from the germline V gene. CDR3 length: 13 residues.

The CDR3 region is CASNYLHRALSYNEQFF. DNA of the CDR3: TGTGCCAGCAACTACCTCCACAGGGCCCTCTCCTACAATGAGCAGTTCTTC. The V call is TRBV27, the J call TRBJ2-1, with a weak D call TRBD1 (6 bases). Germline V CDR1 and CDR2: MNHEY, SMNVEV (reference sequence). V was trimmed by 7 bases and J by 0 bases, leaving 19 bases between them. The CDR3 is 17 amino acids.

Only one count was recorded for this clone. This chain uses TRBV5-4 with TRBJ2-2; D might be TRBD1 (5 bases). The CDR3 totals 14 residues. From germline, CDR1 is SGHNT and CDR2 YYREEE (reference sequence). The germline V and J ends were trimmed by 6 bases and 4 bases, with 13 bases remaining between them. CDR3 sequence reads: CASTPGYGTGELFF. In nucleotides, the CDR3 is TGTGCCAGCACCCCAGGGTATGGCACCGGGGAGCTGTTTTTT.

CDR3 protein: CASSPGRGQGGVEAFF. CDR3 in DNA: TGCGCCAGCAGCCCGGGCCGGGGACAGGGGGGCGTTGAAGCTTTCTTT. The rearrangement links TRBV5-1 to TRBJ1-1; TRBD1 aligns across 11 bases. There are 16 residues in the CDR3. Germline assignment: CDR1 SGHRS and CDR2 YFSETQ. J was trimmed by 7 bases and V by 4 bases; bases with no gene match: 12.

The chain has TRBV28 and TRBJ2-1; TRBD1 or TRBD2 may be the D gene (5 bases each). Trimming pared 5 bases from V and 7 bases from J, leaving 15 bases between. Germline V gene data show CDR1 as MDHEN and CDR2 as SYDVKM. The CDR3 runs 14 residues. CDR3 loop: CASSIDGTHNEQFF. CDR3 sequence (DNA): TGTGCCAGCAGTATAGATGGGACCCATAATGAGCAGTTCTTC.

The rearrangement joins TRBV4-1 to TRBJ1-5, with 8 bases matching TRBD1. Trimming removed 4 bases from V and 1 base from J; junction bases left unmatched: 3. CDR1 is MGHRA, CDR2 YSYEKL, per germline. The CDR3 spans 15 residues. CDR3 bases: TGCGCCAGCAGCCCCAGGGGGCTGAGCAATCAGCCCCAGCATTTT. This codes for CASSPRGLSNQPQHF.

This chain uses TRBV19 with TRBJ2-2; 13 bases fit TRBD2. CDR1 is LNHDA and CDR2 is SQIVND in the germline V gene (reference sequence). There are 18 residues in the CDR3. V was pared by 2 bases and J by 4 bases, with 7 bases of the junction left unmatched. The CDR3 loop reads CASSIRLAGGFGTGELFF. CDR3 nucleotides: TGTGCCAGTAGTATAAGACTAGCGGGAGGTTTTGGCACCGGGGAGCTGTTTTTT.

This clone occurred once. The CDR3 protein is CASRLRTGRTYEQYF. As DNA, the CDR3 is TGTGCAAGTCGCTTAAGGACAGGGAGGACTTACGAGCAGTACTTC. The chain has TRBV12-2 and TRBJ2-7; the table's D call TRBD1 went unverified against the DNA. TRBV12-2 is shown as a pseudogene. This CDR3 is 15 amino acids long.

For the CDR3, the DNA is TGTGCCAGCGGGACTAGCGGGTCGCAGTACTTC. It codes for CASGTSGSQYF. V usage is TRBV6-1 and J usage is TRBJ2-7, with TRBD2 identical over 12 bases. CDR3 length: 11 amino acids. Unmatched junction bases numbered 2, after V lost 8 bases and J lost 9 bases. Looked up from germline, CDR1 is MNHNS and CDR2 is SASEGT.

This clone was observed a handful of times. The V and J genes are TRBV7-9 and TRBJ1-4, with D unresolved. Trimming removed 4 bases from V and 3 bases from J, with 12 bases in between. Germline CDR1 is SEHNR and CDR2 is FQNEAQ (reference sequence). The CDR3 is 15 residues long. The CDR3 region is CASSSLGRANEKLFF. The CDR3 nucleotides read TGTGCCAGCAGCTCCTTGGGTAGGGCTAATGAAAAACTGTTTTTT.

CDR3 DNA sequence: TGTGCCAGCGTGGCATACGAGCAGTACTTC. It specifies CASVAYEQYF. The V call is TRBV2, the J call TRBJ2-7; no clear D. V was pared by 8 bases and J by 4 bases, with 6 bases between. The CDR3 runs 10 residues. From germline, CDR1 is SNHLY and CDR2 FYNNEI.